A single sample gave rise to the 27 T cell receptor beta chains below, sequenced in a study of cytomegalovirus exposure and HLA in healthy donors (dated by TCRdb to the late 2010s). Libraries were built with the immunoSEQ multiplex PCR assay. For the multiplex PCR, a mixture combining 60 forward primers for TCR Vbeta segments and 13 reverse primers for TCR Jbeta segments was used. TCRdb holds this immuneACCESS table with in-frame rearrangements only. Some clones are missing; in checked studies, unresolved V genes explain under half, and the rest has no known cause. This sample's clone table shows 130,000 or so clones. Approximately 1.5% of the sample is in the top ten clones. The sequenced sample was PBMCs. The source of these receptors is a woman in her thirties or forties in good health and CMV-seronegative.

The chain is built from TRBV6-5 and TRBJ2-6; a weak D match, TRBD1 (6 bases). Germline V gene lookup returns CDR1 MNHEY and CDR2 SVGAGI. This CDR3 comprises 16 residues. Trimming shortened V by 2 bases and J by 4 bases, and 12 bases separated the two germline ends. The CDR3 DNA reads as TGTGCCAGCAGTTACACCGCAGGGGTCGGGGCCAACGTCCTGACTTTC. It encodes CASSYTAGVGANVLTF.

The CDR3 protein is CASSQGQTYYGYTF. The CDR3 region has the DNA TGTGCCAGCAGCCAAGGACAGACTTACTATGGCTACACCTTC. The rearrangement links TRBV11-2 to TRBJ1-2; a weak D match, TRBD1 (6 bases). The CDR3 runs 14 residues. CDR1 and CDR2 from the germline V gene are SGHAT and FQNNGV. V was pared by 5 bases and J by 3 bases, with 13 bases between.

J is TRBJ1-2 and V is TRBV28, with D uncertain. Germline values: CDR1 MDHEN, CDR2 SYDVKM. The V end was cut by 8 bases, the J end by 3 bases, with 16 bases between. The CDR3 consists of 14 residues. CDR3 region: CASLREDSHYGYTF. For the CDR3, the DNA is TGTGCCAGCCTACGGGAGGATTCCCACTATGGCTACACCTTC.

This rearrangement joins TRBV10-2 to TRBJ1-6; the D is unclear. This CDR3 region has 12 residues. Per germline, CDR1 WSHSY and CDR2 SAAADI. The V and J ends lost 6 bases and 8 bases respectively, with 8 bases between them. CDR3 nucleotide sequence: TGCGCCAGCAGACTCTCCGATTCACCCCTCCACTTT. This gives the protein CASRLSDSPLHF.

V and J are TRBV18 and TRBJ2-1; 10 bases are shared with TRBD2. J lost 5 bases, V lost 4 bases, and 2 bases had no gene match. The CDR3 is 14 residues long. The germline V gene encodes CDR1 KGHSH and CDR2 LQKENI. CDR3 protein: CASSLGLADNEQFF. Written as DNA, the CDR3 is TGTGCCAGCTCACTAGGACTAGCGGACAATGAGCAGTTCTTC.

The CDR3 loop is CASRTQGQTNSPLHF. In DNA form, the CDR3 reads TGTGCCAGTAGGACCCAAGGACAGACAAATTCACCCCTCCACTTT. This chain connects TRBV19 to TRBJ1-6; D perhaps matches TRBD1 (6 bases). The CDR3 runs to 15 residues. Trimming removed 6 bases at V and 7 bases at J, with 16 bases between. Germline V gives CDR1 LNHDA, CDR2 SQIVND (reference sequence).

The J gene is TRBJ2-5, the V gene TRBV7-2, with TRBD2 matching over 9 bases. V trimming: 3 bases; J trimming: 5 bases; junction bases outside the gene matches: 4. Looked up from germline, CDR1 is SGHTA and CDR2 is FQGNSA. This CDR3 spans 14 amino acids. CDR3: CASSLAGGGETQYF. CDR3 in DNA: TGTGCCAGCAGCTTGGCGGGGGGGGGCGAGACCCAGTACTTC.

The V call is TRBV5-4, the J call TRBJ1-1, with D hard to call. The length of the CDR3 is 17 residues. V was clipped by 1 base and J by 3 bases, with 19 bases between them. Germline-derived CDR1 and CDR2 are SGHNT and YYREEE (reference sequence). In DNA, the CDR3 is TGTGCCAGCAGCTTGCGAGGAGGGATATTATCGGACACTGAAGCTTTCTTT. Its protein is CASSLRGGILSDTEAFF.

The chain joins TRBV6-1 to TRBJ1-6; weak D call: TRBD1 (5 bases). Germline CDR1 and CDR2: MNHNS and SASEGT. The CDR3 has 11 amino acids. V was clipped by 2 bases and J by 18 bases, with 11 bases between them. CDR3 coding DNA: TGTGCCAGCAGTGAACGGACATCGCCCCACTTT. Its protein product is CASSERTSPHF.

This chain joins TRBV9 and TRBJ1-6, with D perhaps TRBD1 (5 bases). Germline V gives CDR1 SGDLS, CDR2 YYNGEE. This CDR3 comprises 13 residues. V was shortened by 4 bases and J by 8 bases, with 10 bases between the two germline ends. As DNA, the CDR3 is TGTGCCAGCAGCCCCGGAGGGGATTCACCCCTCCACTTT. Its translation is CASSPGGDSPLHF.

This sequence joins TRBV10-3 and TRBJ1-2; 9 bases agree with TRBD1. Looked up from germline, CDR1 is ENHRY and CDR2 is SYGVKD. Germline trimming cut 2 bases from V and 8 bases from J; bases unmatched to any gene: 3. The CDR3 runs 13 residues. This CDR3 is CAISERTGEGYTF. The DNA for the CDR3 is TGTGCCATCAGTGAGAGGACAGGGGAAGGCTACACCTTC.

The DNA for the CDR3 is TGTGCCAGCAGCAAGGGACAGGGGGCGGAGGACTATGGCTACACCTTC. Its protein product is CASSKGQGAEDYGYTF. This chain links TRBV21-1 with TRBJ1-2; the D call TRBD1 from the table was never checked on the DNA. TRBV21-1 is a documented pseudogene. The CDR3 loop spans 16 amino acids.

The V call is TRBV5-4, the J call TRBJ2-4; TRBD1 might be the D (6 bases). The CDR3 extends over 16 amino acids. Germline V gene lookup returns CDR1 SGHNT and CDR2 YYREEE (reference sequence). Trimming removed 5 bases at V and 7 bases at J, with 22 bases between. This chain's CDR3 is CASSSGTSGLENIQYF. The CDR3 DNA sequence: TGTGCCAGCAGTTCGGGGACATCGGGGTTGGAGAACATTCAGTACTTC.

The rearrangement uses TRBV7-2 and TRBJ1-5, with TRBD1 as a possible D gene (6 bases). The V and J ends lost 1 base and 7 bases respectively, with 14 bases between them. The CDR3 runs 15 residues. Germline V gene sequence: CDR1 SGHTA, CDR2 FQGNSA. The CDR3 coding sequence is TGTGCCAGCAGCTTAGTCGCGGGGGCCCGGCAGCCCCAGCATTTT. Translating gives CASSLVAGARQPQHF.

This chain uses TRBV5-1 with TRBJ1-2; 9 bases align to TRBD1. Germline V lookup: CDR1 SGHRS, CDR2 YFSETQ. Trimming at V came to 3 bases and at J to 6 bases, leaving 6 bases not matched to a gene. CDR3 size: 14 residues. The DNA of the CDR3 is TGCGCCAGCAGCTCCTCCGGGACAGGGAATGGCTACACCTTC. Protein product: CASSSSGTGNGYTF. The full variable domain, rest sourced from reference TRBV5-1 and TRBJ1-2, is KAGVTQTPRYLIKTRGQQVTLSCSPISGHRSVSWYQQTPGQGLQFLFEYFSETQRNKGNFPGRFSGRQFSNSRSEMNVSTLELGDSALYLCASSSSGTGNGYTFGSGTRLTVV.

This chain connects TRBV7-2 to TRBJ2-4; the match to TRBD2 covers 9 bases. Germline CDR1 reads SGHTA; CDR2 reads FQGNSA. J lost 5 bases, V lost 4 bases, and 3 bases had no gene match. The CDR3 is 14 amino acids. The CDR3 DNA sequence: TGTGCCAGCAGCTCGCGGGGGGGCGAAAACATTCAGTACTTC. This gives the protein CASSSRGGENIQYF. The whole variable domain, remainder taken from reference TRBV7-2 and TRBJ2-4, is GAGVSQSPSNKVTEKGKDVELRCDPISGHTALYWYRQSLGQGLEFLIYFQGNSAPDKSGLPSDRFSAERTGGSVSTLTIQRTQQEDSAVYLCASSSRGGENIQYFGAGTRLSVL.

The genes are TRBV7-2 and TRBJ1-4; a possible D gene is TRBD1 (5 bases). The CDR3 is made up of 14 amino acids. V gave up 7 bases and J gave up 5 bases, with 14 bases separating them. In germline, CDR1 is SGHTA, CDR2 FQGNSA. The CDR3 region has the DNA TGTGCCAGCACACGGGGGGACTGGAATGAAAAACTGTTTTTT. Translating it yields CASTRGDWNEKLFF.

The V call is TRBV25-1, the J call TRBJ2-2, with 12 bases fitting TRBD1. Looked up from germline, CDR1 is MGHDK and CDR2 is SYGVNS. The junction had 10 bases not matched to a gene; V was cut back by 6 bases and J by 8 bases. The CDR3 consists of 16 residues. The CDR3 region has the DNA TGTGCCAGCAGCCCTCCCGGGACAGGGGGCATTGGGGAGCTGTTTTTT. It yields the protein CASSPPGTGGIGELFF.

This chain connects TRBV28 to TRBJ1-5; D remains ambiguous. The germline V gene has CDR1 MDHEN and CDR2 SYDVKM. Trimming removed 6 bases from V and 2 bases from J, with 11 bases in between. The CDR3 sequence is 14 residues long. Here the CDR3 DNA reads TGTGCCAGCAGACGACCCGAGGGCAATCAGCCCCAGCATTTT. Protein product: CASRRPEGNQPQHF.

This chain connects TRBV9 to TRBJ2-3, with D tentatively TRBD1 (5 bases). This CDR3 comprises 13 residues. The ends were cut back, 2 bases at V and 6 bases at J, with 10 bases in the middle. Germline values: CDR1 SGDLS, CDR2 YYNGEE. The CDR3 region is CASSVLGPDTQYF. The CDR3 nucleotides are TGTGCCAGCAGCGTCCTGGGGCCCGATACGCAGTATTTT.

The chain combines TRBV19 with TRBJ1-1; 8 bases match TRBD1. This CDR3 contains 12 residues. V was pared by 8 bases and J by 8 bases, with 7 bases of the junction left unmatched. Germline CDR1 is LNHDA and CDR2 is SQIVND (reference sequence). CDR3 residues: CASQGAWKEAFF. The CDR3, as DNA: TGTGCCAGTCAGGGGGCATGGAAGGAAGCTTTCTTT.

The chain uses TRBV28 and TRBJ2-2; TRBD1 matches at 8 bases. This CDR3 has 15 amino acids. Germline CDR1 is MDHEN and CDR2 is SYDVKM. V lost 5 bases and J lost 8; bases outside the gene matches: 10. Here the CDR3 DNA reads TGTGCCAGCAGTCGAGACGGACAGGGTGGAGGGGAGCTGTTTTTT. It specifies CASSRDGQGGGELFF.

The J gene is TRBJ1-2, the V gene TRBV28; a weak D match, TRBD1 (5 bases). V was cut by 3 bases and J by 4 bases, with 15 bases left in between. The CDR3 spans 15 residues. Germline CDR1 and CDR2: MDHEN and SYDVKM. This chain's CDR3 is CASSFTGRQAYGYTF. DNA for the CDR3: TGTGCCAGCAGTTTCACAGGCAGGCAGGCCTATGGCTACACCTTC.

The rearrangement uses TRBV6-5 and TRBJ2-7, with a tentative D call TRBD1 (6 bases). The CDR3 covers 14 residues. Germline V gene sequence: CDR1 MNHEY, CDR2 SVGAGI. V lost 7 bases and J lost 3, with 16 bases in between. CDR3 residues: CASIAGVGGYEQYF. CDR3 in DNA: TGTGCCAGCATCGCAGGGGTTGGCGGCTACGAGCAGTACTTC.

The rearrangement links TRBV19 to TRBJ1-4; 7 bases are shared with TRBD1. The germline gives CDR1 LNHDA, CDR2 SQIVND (reference sequence). The CDR3 length is 14 residues. J gave up 7 bases and V 5 bases, and 7 bases lay outside the gene matches. The DNA for the CDR3 is TGTGCCAGTAGTGTCGGACAGGCAATTGAAAAACTGTTTTTT. This encodes CASSVGQAIEKLFF.

The J gene is TRBJ1-2, the V gene TRBV6-6, with D possibly matching TRBD1 (5 bases). Germline-derived CDR1 and CDR2 are MNHNY and SVGAGI (reference sequence). The CDR3 is 12 amino acids. V lost 6 bases, J lost 4 bases, and 9 bases lay in between. CDR3 residues: CASRRQRYGYTF. CDR3 sequence (DNA): TGTGCCAGCAGGCGACAGCGCTATGGCTACACCTTC.

V gene TRBV7-3 combines with J gene TRBJ2-5, with D possibly TRBD2 on 7 matching bases. V lost 6 bases to trimming and J lost 5 bases, with 16 bases between them. Germline-derived CDR1 and CDR2 are SGHTA and FQGTGA. This CDR3 spans 14 amino acids. In DNA form, the CDR3 reads TGTGCCAGCAGTGATAGGGGGGGGGCCGAGACCCAGTACTTC. It yields the protein CASSDRGGAETQYF.